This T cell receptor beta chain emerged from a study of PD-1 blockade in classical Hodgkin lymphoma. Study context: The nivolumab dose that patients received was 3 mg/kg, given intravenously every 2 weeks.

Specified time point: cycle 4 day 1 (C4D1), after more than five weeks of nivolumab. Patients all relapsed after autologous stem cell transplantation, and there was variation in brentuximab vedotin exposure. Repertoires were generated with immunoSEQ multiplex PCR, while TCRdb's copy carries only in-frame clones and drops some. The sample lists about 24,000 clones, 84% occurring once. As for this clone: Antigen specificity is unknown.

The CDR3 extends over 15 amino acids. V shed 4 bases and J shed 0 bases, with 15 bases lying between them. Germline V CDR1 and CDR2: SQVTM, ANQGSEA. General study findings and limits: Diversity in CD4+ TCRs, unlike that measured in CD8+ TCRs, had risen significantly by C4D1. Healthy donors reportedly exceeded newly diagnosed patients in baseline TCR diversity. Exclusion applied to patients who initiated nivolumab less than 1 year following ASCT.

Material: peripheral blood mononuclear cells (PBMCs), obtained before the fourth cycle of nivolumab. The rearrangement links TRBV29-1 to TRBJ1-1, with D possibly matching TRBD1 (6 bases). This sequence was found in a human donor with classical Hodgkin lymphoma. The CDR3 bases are TGCAGCGTTGTGGGGGCAGATCGGATGAACACTGAAGCTTTCTTT. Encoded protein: CSVVGADRMNTEAFF.